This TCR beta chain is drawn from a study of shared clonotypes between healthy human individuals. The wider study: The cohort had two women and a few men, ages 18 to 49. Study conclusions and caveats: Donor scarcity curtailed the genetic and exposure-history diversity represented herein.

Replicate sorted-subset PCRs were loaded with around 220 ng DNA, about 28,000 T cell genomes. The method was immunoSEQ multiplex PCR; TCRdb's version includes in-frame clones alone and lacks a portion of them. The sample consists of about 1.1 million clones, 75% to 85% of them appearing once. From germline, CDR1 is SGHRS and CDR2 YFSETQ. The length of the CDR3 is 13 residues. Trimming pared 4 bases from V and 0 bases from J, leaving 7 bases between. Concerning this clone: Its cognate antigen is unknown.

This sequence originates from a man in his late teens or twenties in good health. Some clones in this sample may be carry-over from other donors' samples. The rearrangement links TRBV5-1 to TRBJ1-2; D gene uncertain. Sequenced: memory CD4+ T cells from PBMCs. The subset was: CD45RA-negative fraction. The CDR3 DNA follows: TGCGCCAGCAGCGACTTAGCTAACTATGGCTACACCTTC. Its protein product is CASSDLANYGYTF. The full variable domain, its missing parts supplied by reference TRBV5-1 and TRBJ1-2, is KAGVTQTPRYLIKTRGQQVTLSCSPISGHRSVSWYQQTPGQGLQFLFEYFSETQRNKGNFPGRFSGRQFSNSRSEMNVSTLELGDSALYLCASSDLANYGYTFGSGTRLTVV.